The clone carrying this T cell receptor (beta chain) was counted a few times. This sample was included in a study of T cells in Graves' hyperthyroidism and ophthalmopathy. Diagnoses used clinical symptoms, serum thyroxine and TRAb, thyroid ultrasound and orbital computed tomography. Researchers took RNA transcripts and amplified the TCR beta CDR3 regions from them. Using the HTBI primer set, a first-round RT-PCR was run on the TCR CDR3. TCRdb re-derived calls from the multiplex PCR reads in MiXCR, one entry per CDR3 protein. This table has 400,000 to 600,000 distinct CDR3 sequences, about 16% appearing once. Trimming cost V 3 bases and J 6 bases, with 11 bases left between them. Germline V lookup: CDR1 DFQATT, CDR2 SNEGSKA (reference sequence). CDR3 length equals 12 residues.

The source material was blood. V is TRBV20-1 and J is TRBJ2-5; possibly TRBD1 or TRBD2 for D (5 bases each). The receptor's source is a woman under 40 with Graves' ophthalmopathy. The CDR3 nucleotides read TGCAGTGCTAGGACAGCGGAGAAGACCCAGTACTTC. This encodes CSARTAEKTQYF.